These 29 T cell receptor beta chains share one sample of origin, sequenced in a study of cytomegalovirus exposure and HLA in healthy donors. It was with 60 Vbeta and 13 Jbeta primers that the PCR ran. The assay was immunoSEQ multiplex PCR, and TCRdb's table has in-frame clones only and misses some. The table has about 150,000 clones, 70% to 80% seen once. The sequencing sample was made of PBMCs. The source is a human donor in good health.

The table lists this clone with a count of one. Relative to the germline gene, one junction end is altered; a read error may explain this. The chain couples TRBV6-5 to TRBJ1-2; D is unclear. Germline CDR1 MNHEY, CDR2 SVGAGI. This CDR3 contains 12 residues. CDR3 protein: CSSSFEGDGYTF. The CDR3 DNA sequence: TGTTCCAGCAGTTTTGAGGGCGACGGCTACACCTTC.

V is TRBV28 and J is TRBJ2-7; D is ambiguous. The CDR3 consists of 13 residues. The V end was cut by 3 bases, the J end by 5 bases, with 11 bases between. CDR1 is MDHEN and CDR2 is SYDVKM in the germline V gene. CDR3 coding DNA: TGTGCCAGCAGTTTTGGTTCCAGCGACGAGCAGTACTTC. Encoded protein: CASSFGSSDEQYF.

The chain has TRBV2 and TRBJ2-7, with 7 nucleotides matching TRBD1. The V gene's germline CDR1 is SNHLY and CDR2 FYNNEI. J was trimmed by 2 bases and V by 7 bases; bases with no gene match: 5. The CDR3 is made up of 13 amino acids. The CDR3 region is CASIQGVTYEQYF. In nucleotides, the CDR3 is TGTGCCAGCATCCAGGGGGTTACCTACGAGCAGTACTTC.

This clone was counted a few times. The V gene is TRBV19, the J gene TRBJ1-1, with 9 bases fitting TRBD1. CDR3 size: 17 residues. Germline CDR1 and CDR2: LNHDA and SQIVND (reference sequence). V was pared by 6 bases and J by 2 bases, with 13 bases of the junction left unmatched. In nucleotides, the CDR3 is TGTGCCAGTAGCGCGGGACAGGGTCTTGGGGCCAACACTGAAGCTTTCTTT. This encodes CASSAGQGLGANTEAFF.

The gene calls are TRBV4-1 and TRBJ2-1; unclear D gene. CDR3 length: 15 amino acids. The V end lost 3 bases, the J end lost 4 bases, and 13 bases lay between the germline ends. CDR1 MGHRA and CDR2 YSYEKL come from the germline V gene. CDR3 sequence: CASSQFVRSYNEQFF. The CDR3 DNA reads TGCGCCAGCAGCCAGTTCGTTCGCAGTTACAATGAGCAGTTCTTC.

CDR3 in DNA: TGTGCCAGCAGTTACAACAGGGGTCGAAATTCCTACGAGCAGTACTTC. This encodes CASSYNRGRNSYEQYF. The genes are TRBV27 and TRBJ2-7; 7 bases are shared with TRBD1. The CDR3 loop spans 16 amino acids. In germline, CDR1 is MNHEY, CDR2 SMNVEV (reference sequence). V gave up 4 bases and J gave up 1 base; unmatched junction bases: 10.

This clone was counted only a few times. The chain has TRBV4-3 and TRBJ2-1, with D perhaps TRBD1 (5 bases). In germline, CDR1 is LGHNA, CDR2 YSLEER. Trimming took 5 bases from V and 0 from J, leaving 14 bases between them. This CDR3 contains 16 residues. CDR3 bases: TGCGCCAGCAGCGCCGGACACTTCCCCTCCTACAATGAGCAGTTCTTC. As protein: CASSAGHFPSYNEQFF.

The CDR3 region has the DNA TGTGCCTGGACGAATAGGGGACTAGGAGGAAATGAGCAGTTCTTC. It is translated as CAWTNRGLGGNEQFF. The rearrangement uses TRBV30 and TRBJ2-1, with 8 bases lining up with TRBD2. The CDR3 consists of 15 residues. The trim removed 4 bases at V and 7 bases at J, leaving 12 bases unmatched. Germline CDR1 is GTSNPN and CDR2 is SVGIG (reference sequence).

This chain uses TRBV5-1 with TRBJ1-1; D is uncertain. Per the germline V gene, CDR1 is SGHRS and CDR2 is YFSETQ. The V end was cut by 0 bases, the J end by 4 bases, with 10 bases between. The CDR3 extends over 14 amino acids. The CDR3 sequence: CASSLGREATEAFF. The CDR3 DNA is TGCGCCAGCAGCTTGGGAAGGGAGGCCACTGAAGCTTTCTTT.

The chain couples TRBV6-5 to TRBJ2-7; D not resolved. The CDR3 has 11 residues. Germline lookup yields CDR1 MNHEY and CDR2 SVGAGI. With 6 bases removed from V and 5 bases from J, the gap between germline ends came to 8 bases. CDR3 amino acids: CASSRANEQYF. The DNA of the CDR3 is TGTGCCAGCAGCCGCGCGAACGAGCAGTACTTC.

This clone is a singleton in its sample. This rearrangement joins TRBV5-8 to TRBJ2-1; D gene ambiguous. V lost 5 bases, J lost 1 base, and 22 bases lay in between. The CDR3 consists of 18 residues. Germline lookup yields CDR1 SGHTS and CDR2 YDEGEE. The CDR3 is CASSLYRSSRPSYNEQFF. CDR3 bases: TGTGCCAGCAGTTTATACAGATCTTCCCGTCCTTCCTACAATGAGCAGTTCTTC.

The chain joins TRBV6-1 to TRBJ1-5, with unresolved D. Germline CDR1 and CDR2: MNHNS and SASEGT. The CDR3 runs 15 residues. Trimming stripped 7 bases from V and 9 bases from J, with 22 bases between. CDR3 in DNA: TGTGCCAGCACCGAAACCACAGCAGCTAATGGGCCCCAGCATTTT. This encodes CASTETTAANGPQHF.

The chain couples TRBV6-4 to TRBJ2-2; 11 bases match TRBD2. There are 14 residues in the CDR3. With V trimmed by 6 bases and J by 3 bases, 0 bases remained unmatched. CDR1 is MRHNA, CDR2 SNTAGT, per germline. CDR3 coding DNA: TGTGCCAGCAGACTAGCGGGGGACACCGGGGAGCTGTTTTTT. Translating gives CASRLAGDTGELFF.

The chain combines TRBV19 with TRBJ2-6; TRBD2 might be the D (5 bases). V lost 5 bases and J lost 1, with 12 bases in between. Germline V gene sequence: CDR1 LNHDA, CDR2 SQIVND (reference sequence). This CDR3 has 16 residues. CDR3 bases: TGTGCCAGTAGTGTAGGACTGTTTTCTGGGGCCAACGTCCTGACTTTC. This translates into CASSVGLFSGANVLTF.

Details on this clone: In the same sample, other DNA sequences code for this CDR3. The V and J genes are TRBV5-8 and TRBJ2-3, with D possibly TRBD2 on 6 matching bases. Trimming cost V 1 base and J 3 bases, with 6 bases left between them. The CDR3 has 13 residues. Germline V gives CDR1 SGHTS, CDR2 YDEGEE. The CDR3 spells CASSLRGTDTQYF. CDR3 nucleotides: TGTGCCAGCAGCTTGCGGGGGACAGATACGCAGTATTTT.

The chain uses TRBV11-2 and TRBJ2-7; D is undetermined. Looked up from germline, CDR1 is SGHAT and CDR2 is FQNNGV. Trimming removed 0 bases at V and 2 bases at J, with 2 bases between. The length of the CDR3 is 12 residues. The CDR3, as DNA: TGTGCCAGCAGCTTAGACACCTACGAGCAGTACTTC. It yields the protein CASSLDTYEQYF.

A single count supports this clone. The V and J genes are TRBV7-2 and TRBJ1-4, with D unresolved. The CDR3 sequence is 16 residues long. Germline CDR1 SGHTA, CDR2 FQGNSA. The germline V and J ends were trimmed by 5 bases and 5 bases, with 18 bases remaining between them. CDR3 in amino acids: CASSLQLPHGNEKLFF. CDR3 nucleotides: TGTGCCAGCAGCCTACAGCTACCTCATGGGAATGAAAAACTGTTTTTT. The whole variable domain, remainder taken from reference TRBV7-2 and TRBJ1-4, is GAGVSQSPSNKVTEKGKDVELRCDPISGHTALYWYRQSLGQGLEFLIYFQGNSAPDKSGLPSDRFSAERTGGSVSTLTIQRTQQEDSAVYLCASSLQLPHGNEKLFFGSGTQLSVL.

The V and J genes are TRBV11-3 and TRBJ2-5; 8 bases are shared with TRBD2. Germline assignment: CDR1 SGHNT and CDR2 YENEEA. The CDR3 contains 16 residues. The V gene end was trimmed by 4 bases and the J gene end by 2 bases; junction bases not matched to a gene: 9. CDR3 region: CASSSRDASGQETQYF. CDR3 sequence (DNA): TGTGCCAGCAGCTCGCGTGACGCTAGCGGGCAAGAGACCCAGTACTTC.

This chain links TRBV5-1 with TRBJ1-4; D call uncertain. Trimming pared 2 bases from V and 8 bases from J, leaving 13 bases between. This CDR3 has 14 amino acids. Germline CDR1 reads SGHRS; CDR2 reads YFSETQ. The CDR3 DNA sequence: TGCGCCAGCAGCTTCGGAGGGATAGACGAAAAACTGTTTTTT. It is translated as CASSFGGIDEKLFF.

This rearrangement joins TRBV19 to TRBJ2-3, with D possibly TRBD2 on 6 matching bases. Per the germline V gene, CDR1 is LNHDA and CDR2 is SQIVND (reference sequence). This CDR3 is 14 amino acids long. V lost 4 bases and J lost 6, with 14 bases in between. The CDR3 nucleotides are TGTGCCAGTAGTACGGGAGTGGGGGTGGATACGCAGTATTTT. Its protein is CASSTGVGVDTQYF.

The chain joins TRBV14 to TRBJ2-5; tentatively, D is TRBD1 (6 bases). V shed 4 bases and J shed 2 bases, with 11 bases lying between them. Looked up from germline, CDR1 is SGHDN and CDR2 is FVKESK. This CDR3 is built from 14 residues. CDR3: CASSRIGQQETQYF. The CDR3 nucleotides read TGTGCCAGCAGCCGGATAGGACAGCAAGAGACCCAGTACTTC.

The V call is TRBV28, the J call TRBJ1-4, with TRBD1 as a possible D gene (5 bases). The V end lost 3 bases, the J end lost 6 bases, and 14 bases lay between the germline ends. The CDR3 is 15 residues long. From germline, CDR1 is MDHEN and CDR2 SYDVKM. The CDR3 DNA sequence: TGTGCCAGCAGTTTGACCAGCAGGGCCTATGAAAAACTGTTTTTT. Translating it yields CASSLTSRAYEKLFF.

CDR3 DNA: TGTGCCAGCAGCCGGGGACTAGCGGGAGCGGGTGAGCAGTACTTC. Amino acid sequence: CASSRGLAGAGEQYF. The V gene is TRBV5-4, the J gene TRBJ2-7; 14 nucleotides match TRBD2. CDR3 length equals 15 residues. V gave up 4 bases and J gave up 7 bases; unmatched junction bases: 7. Germline CDR1 SGHNT, CDR2 YYREEE (reference sequence).

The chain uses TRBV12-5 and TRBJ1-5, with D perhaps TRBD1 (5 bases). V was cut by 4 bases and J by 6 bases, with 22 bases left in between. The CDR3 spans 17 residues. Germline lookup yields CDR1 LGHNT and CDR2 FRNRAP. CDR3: CASGSPAGGGSSQPQHF. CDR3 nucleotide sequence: TGTGCTAGTGGTTCCCCTGCGGGGGGTGGTTCGAGTCAGCCCCAGCATTTT.

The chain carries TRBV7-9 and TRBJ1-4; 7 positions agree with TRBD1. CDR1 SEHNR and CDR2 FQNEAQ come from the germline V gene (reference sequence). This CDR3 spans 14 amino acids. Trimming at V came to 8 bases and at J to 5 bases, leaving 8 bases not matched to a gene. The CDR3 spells CASCPGTANEKLFF. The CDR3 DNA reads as TGTGCCAGCTGCCCCGGGACAGCGAATGAAAAACTGTTTTTT. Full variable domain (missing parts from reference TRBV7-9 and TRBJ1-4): DTGVSQNPRHKITKRGQNVTFRCDPISEHNRLYWYRQTLGQGPEFLTYFQNEAQLEKSRLLSDRFSAERPKGSFSTLEIQRTEQGDSAMYLCASCPGTANEKLFFGSGTQLSVL.

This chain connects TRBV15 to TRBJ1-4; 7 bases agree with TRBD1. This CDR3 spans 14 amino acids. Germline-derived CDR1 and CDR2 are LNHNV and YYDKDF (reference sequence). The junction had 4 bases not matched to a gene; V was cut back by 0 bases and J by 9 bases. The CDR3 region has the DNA TGTGCCACCAGCAGAGAACGACAGGGTCAAAAACTGTTTTTT. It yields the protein CATSRERQGQKLFF.

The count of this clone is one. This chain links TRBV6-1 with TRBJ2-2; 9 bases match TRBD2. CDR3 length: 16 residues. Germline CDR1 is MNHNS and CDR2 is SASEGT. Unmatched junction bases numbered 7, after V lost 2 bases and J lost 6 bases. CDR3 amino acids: CASSEYGGRAAGELFF. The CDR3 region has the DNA TGTGCCAGCAGTGAATACGGCGGGAGGGCAGCCGGGGAGCTGTTTTTT.

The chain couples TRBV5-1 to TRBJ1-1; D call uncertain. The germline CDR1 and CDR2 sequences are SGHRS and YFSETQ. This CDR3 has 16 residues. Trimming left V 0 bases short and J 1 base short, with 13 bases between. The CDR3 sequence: CASSLARGEGNTEAFF. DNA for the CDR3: TGCGCCAGCAGCTTGGCCCGTGGGGAGGGGAACACTGAAGCTTTCTTT.

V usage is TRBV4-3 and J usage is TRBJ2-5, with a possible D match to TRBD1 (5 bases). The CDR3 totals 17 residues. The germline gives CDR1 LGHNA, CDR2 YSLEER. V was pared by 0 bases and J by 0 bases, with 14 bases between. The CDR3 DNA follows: TGCGCCAGCAGCCAAGATTTTCAGGGTATTCACCAAGAGACCCAGTACTTC. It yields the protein CASSQDFQGIHQETQYF.